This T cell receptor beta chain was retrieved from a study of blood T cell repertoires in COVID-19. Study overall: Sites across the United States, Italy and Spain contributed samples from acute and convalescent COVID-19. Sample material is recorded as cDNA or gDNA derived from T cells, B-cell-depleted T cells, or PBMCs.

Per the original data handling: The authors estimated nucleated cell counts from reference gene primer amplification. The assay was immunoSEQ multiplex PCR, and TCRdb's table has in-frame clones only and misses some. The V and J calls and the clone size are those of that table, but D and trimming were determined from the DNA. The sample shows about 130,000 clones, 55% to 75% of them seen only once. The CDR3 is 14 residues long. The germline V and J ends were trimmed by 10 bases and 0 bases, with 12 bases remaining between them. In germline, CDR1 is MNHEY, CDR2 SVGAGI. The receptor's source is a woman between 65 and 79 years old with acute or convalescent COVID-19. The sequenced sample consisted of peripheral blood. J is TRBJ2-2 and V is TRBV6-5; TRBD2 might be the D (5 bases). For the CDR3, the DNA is TGTGCCATCCCCGGGGTCACGAACACCGGGGAGCTGTTTTTT. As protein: CAIPGVTNTGELFF.